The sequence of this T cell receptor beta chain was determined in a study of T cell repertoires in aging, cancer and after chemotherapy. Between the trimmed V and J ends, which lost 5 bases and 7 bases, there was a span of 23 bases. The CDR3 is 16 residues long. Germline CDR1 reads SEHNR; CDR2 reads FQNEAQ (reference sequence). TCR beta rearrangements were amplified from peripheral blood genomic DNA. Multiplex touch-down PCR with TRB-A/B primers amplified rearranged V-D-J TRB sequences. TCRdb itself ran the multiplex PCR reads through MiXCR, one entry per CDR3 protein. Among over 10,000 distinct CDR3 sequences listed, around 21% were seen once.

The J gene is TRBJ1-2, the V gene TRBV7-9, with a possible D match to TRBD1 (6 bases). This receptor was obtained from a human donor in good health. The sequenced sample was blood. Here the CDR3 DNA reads TGTGCCAGCAGCCTCGCGGAGGACAGTGTTAAATCTGGCTACACCTTC. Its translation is CASSLAEDSVKSGYTF.